The sequence of this T cell receptor beta chain was determined in a study of shared clonotypes between healthy human individuals. Clones were sequenced by immunoSEQ multiplex PCR, and TCRdb holds only the in-frame ones, with some missing. The sample has more than 1.2 million clones; 97% to 99% are singletons. The TCR was taken from a man in his thirties or forties in good health. Sequences were obtained from naive CD4+ T cells sorted from blood. Subset specified: CD45RA+ positively selected.

CDR3 nucleotides: TGCGCCAGCAGCTCAGGGGGGTTGAGGGACGAGCAGTACTTC. This sequence encodes CASSSGGLRDEQYF. The chain has TRBV5-1 and TRBJ2-7, with D tentatively TRBD1 (7 bases). This CDR3 is 14 amino acids long. Germline CDR1 is SGHRS and CDR2 is YFSETQ. V shed 3 bases and J shed 5 bases, with 15 bases lying between them. The full variable domain, in which reference TRBV5-1 and TRBJ2-7 provide the parts outside the CDR3, is KAGVTQTPRYLIKTRGQQVTLSCSPISGHRSVSWYQQTPGQGLQFLFEYFSETQRNKGNFPGRFSGRQFSNSRSEMNVSTLELGDSALYLCASSSGGLRDEQYFGPGTRLTVT.